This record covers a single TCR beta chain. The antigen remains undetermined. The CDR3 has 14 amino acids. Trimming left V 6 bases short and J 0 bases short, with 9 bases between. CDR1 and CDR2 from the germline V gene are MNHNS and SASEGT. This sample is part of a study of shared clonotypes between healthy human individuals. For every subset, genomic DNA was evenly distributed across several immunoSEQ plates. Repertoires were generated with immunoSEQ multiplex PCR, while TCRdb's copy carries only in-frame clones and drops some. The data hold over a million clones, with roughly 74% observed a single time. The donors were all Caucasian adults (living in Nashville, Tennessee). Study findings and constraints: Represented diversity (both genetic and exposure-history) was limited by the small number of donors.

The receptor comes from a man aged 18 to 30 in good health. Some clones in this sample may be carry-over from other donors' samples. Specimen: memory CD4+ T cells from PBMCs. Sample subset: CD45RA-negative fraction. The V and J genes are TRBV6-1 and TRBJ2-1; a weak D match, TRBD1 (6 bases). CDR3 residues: CASSPRGSYNEQFF. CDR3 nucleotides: TGTGCCAGCAGCCCCAGGGGCTCCTACAATGAGCAGTTCTTC.